The 15 T cell receptor beta chains given below trace back to one sample, sequenced in a study of cytomegalovirus exposure and HLA in healthy donors (dated by TCRdb to 2016 to 2017). The library relied on the immunoSEQ multiplex PCR assay. For the multiplex PCR, a mixture combining 60 forward primers for TCR Vbeta segments and 13 reverse primers for TCR Jbeta segments was used. TCRdb took this table from immuneACCESS and kept in-frame rearrangements with V and J called. Such tables lack part of the clones; where checked against another copy, unresolved V genes explain under half of the gap, and the rest is unexplained. The sample table shows 150,000 to 200,000 clones, and about four fifths are seen once. The ten largest make up roughly an eighth of the sample. The specimen was PBMCs. These receptors were obtained from a woman in her forties or fifties in good health and CMV-seronegative.

V gene TRBV10-2 combines with J gene TRBJ1-1; 7 bases fit TRBD1. The CDR3 is 14 amino acids. V shed 3 bases and J 5 bases; nucleotides not matched to a gene: 6. Per germline, CDR1 WSHSY and CDR2 SAAADI. CDR3 sequence: CASSDFDRATEAFF. The CDR3 DNA reads as TGCGCCAGCAGTGATTTCGACAGGGCAACTGAAGCTTTCTTT.

Only a few counts were recorded for this clone. The chain recombines TRBV5-4 with TRBJ2-2, with 8 nucleotides matching TRBD1. Trimming removed 4 bases from V and 7 bases from J; junction bases left unmatched: 6. CDR1 and CDR2 from the germline V gene are SGHNT and YYREEE (reference sequence). The CDR3 length is 14 residues. The CDR3 sequence is CASSVGQAFGELFF. The DNA for the CDR3 is TGTGCCAGCAGCGTGGGACAGGCTTTCGGGGAGCTGTTTTTT.

The J gene is TRBJ2-6, the V gene TRBV7-2; TRBD2 aligns across 11 bases. V shed 5 bases, J shed 2 bases, and the junction held 5 bases outside the gene matches. The CDR3 extends over 17 amino acids. CDR1 and CDR2 from the germline V gene are SGHTA and FQGNSA. The CDR3 DNA is TGTGCCAGCAGCGTTAGCGGGAGGGCCACTGGGGCCAACGTCCTGACTTTC. Translation: CASSVSGRATGANVLTF.

The chain couples TRBV30 to TRBJ1-5; 8 positions agree with TRBD1. Germline V lookup: CDR1 GTSNPN, CDR2 SVGIG (reference sequence). V shed 2 bases and J 4 bases; nucleotides not matched to a gene: 7. This CDR3 is 15 amino acids long. CDR3 protein: CAWSHRDRWNQPQHF. The CDR3 DNA follows: TGTGCCTGGAGTCACCGGGACAGGTGGAATCAGCCCCAGCATTTT.

This clone was observed a few times. The chain links TRBV5-5 to TRBJ2-7, with D perhaps matching TRBD1 (5 bases). There are 17 residues in the CDR3. Germline values: CDR1 SGHKS, CDR2 YYEKEE (reference sequence). Trimming cost V 0 bases and J 2 bases, with 18 bases left between them. For the CDR3, the DNA is TGTGCCAGCAGCTTGGCCCCGAAGGAAGGGGTCACCTACGAGCAGTACTTC. It yields the protein CASSLAPKEGVTYEQYF.

The genes are TRBV21-1 and TRBJ1-6. TRBV21-1 is assigned pseudogene status. This CDR3 is 15 amino acids long. The CDR3 nucleotides are TGTGCCAGCAGCAGTAGATTCTCCTATAATTCACCCCTCCACTTT. Translation: CASSSRFSYNSPLHF.

Only one count was recorded for this clone. V is TRBV7-8 and J is TRBJ2-7, with D maybe TRBD1 (6 bases). CDR1 is SGHVS, CDR2 FQNEAQ, per germline. This CDR3 is 14 amino acids long. V lost 5 bases and J 0 bases, leaving 11 bases between the germline ends. The DNA of the CDR3 is TGTGCCAGCAGCAACGGACAGAGCTCCTACGAGCAGTACTTC. This codes for CASSNGQSSYEQYF.

The genes are TRBV5-6 and TRBJ1-2, with TRBD1 matching over 7 bases. Per germline, CDR1 SGHDT and CDR2 YYEEEE. V dropped 4 bases and J dropped 4; count of bases not matched to a gene: 7. This CDR3 spans 14 amino acids. The CDR3 region is CASSADRMTYGYTF. In DNA form, the CDR3 reads TGTGCCAGCAGCGCGGACAGGATGACCTATGGCTACACCTTC.

In this sample, this clone turned up a few times. The V and J genes are TRBV7-2 and TRBJ2-1; the D is unclear. The CDR3 has 17 amino acids. V lost 1 base, J lost 3 bases, and 16 bases lay in between. Germline CDR1 is SGHTA and CDR2 is FQGNSA. The CDR3 nucleotides read TGTGCCAGCAGCTTAGTTTCCAGCGCAAATTTCTACAATGAGCAGTTCTTC. Translation gives CASSLVSSANFYNEQFF.

The CDR3 nucleotides read TGTGCCAGCAGCTTAGCGCTTAGCCGTTCTAGCACAGATACGCAGTATTTT. This encodes CASSLALSRSSTDTQYF. The chain carries TRBV7-6 and TRBJ2-3, with D uncertain. The CDR3 loop spans 17 amino acids. Per the germline V gene, CDR1 is SGHVS and CDR2 is FNYEAQ. Between the trimmed V and J ends, which lost 0 bases and 0 bases, there was a span of 13 bases. Together with reference TRBV7-6 and TRBJ2-3, the CDR3 gives the full variable domain: GAGVSQSPRYKVTKRGQDVALRCDPISGHVSLYWYRQALGQGPEFLTYFNYEAQQDKSGLPNDRFSAERPEGSISTLTIQRTEQRDSAMYRCASSLALSRSSTDTQYFGPGTRLTVL.

This chain's CDR3 is CATSRDSRQGQPQHF. The CDR3 coding sequence is TGTGCCACCAGCAGAGATTCGAGACAGGGCCAGCCCCAGCATTTT. This chain links TRBV15 with TRBJ1-5; 7 positions agree with TRBD1. The CDR3 has 15 residues. Germline loops: CDR1 LNHNV, CDR2 YYDKDF (reference sequence). Trimming cost V 0 bases and J 7 bases; bases outside gene matches: 6.

This sequence joins TRBV6-5 and TRBJ2-7, with 9 bases aligning to TRBD2. The CDR3 totals 14 residues. The junction had 5 bases not matched to a gene; V was cut back by 6 bases and J by 2 bases. Germline CDR1 is MNHEY and CDR2 is SVGAGI. The CDR3 sequence: CASSQGGGAYEQYF. As DNA, the CDR3 is TGTGCCAGCAGCCAGGGCGGGGGGGCCTACGAGCAGTACTTC.

The V and J genes are TRBV19 and TRBJ2-5; D perhaps matches TRBD1 (5 bases). This CDR3 region has 14 residues. V lost 3 bases, J lost 2 bases, and 10 bases lay in between. The germline CDR1 and CDR2 sequences are LNHDA and SQIVND (reference sequence). CDR3 residues: CASSIGTGQETQYF. The CDR3 coding sequence is TGTGCCAGTAGTATCGGAACAGGACAAGAGACCCAGTACTTC.

J is TRBJ2-7 and V is TRBV2; D unresolved. Trimming cost V 4 bases and J 6 bases, with 7 bases left between them. Germline V gene sequence: CDR1 SNHLY, CDR2 FYNNEI. The CDR3 extends over 11 amino acids. CDR3 DNA sequence: TGTGCCAGCAGTGTAATCGGCGAGCAGTACTTC. This encodes CASSVIGEQYF.

This sequence joins TRBV4-1 and TRBJ1-5; D perhaps matches TRBD1 (6 bases). V was clipped by 6 bases and J by 3 bases, with 12 bases between them. CDR1 and CDR2 (germline): MGHRA, YSYEKL. This CDR3 contains 14 residues. The CDR3 protein is CASSLRGDNQPQHF. The CDR3 coding sequence is TGCGCCAGCAGTCTCAGGGGAGACAATCAGCCCCAGCATTTT.